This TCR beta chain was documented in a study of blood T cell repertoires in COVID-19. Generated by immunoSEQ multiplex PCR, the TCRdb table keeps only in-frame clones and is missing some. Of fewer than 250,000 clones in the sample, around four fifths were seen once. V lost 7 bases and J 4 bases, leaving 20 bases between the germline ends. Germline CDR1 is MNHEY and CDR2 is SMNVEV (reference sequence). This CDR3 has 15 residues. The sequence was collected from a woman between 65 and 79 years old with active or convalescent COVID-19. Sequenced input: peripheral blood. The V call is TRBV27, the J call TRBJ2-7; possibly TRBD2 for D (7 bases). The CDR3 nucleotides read TGTGCCAGCACCTCCGGATGGGGGGGCCAATACGAGCAGTACTTC. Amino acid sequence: CASTSGWGGQYEQYF.